This T cell receptor beta chain was profiled in a study of T cells in Graves' hyperthyroidism and ophthalmopathy. There are 15 residues in the CDR3. Germline CDR1 MNHNS, CDR2 SASEGT. The V segment lost 7 bases and the J segment 6 bases; nucleotides outside the gene matches: 10. Researchers amplified the TCR beta CDR3 regions from RNA transcripts. First-round RT-PCR of the TCR CDR3 relied on the HTBI primer set. One entry per CDR3 protein results from TCRdb running MiXCR on the multiplex PCR reads. The repertoire holds approximately 520,000 distinct CDR3 sequences, with around a quarter as singletons. This clonotype has ten or more counts.

The source of this sequence is a woman in her 30s with Graves' ophthalmopathy. The chain combines TRBV6-1 with TRBJ1-5; 9 bases are a match to TRBD1. Sequencing was done on a sample of blood. The CDR3 region is CASKLGQGHSQPQHF. For the CDR3, the DNA is TGTGCCAGCAAATTGGGACAGGGTCATAGTCAGCCCCAGCATTTT.